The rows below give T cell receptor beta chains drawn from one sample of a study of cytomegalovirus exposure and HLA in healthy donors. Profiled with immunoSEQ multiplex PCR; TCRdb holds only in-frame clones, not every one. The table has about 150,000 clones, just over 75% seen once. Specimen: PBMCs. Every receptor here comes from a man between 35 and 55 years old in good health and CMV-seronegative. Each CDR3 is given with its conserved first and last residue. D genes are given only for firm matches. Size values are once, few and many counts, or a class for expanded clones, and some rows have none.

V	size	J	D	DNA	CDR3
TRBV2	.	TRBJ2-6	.	TGTGCCGGTGACAGTAGCTCTGGGGCCAACGGCCTGACTTTC	CAGDSSSGANGLTF
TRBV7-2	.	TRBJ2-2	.	TGTGCCAGCAGCTTACTATTCACCGGGGAGCTGTTTTTT	CASSLLFTGELFF
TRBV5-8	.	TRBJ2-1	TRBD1	TGTGCCAGCAGCCACCGGACAGGGGGCTACAATGAGCAGTTCTTC	CASSHRTGGYNEQFF
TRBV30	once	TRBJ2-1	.	TGTGCCTGGACTACCAAGGGTACAGGGCGCGATGAGCAGTTCTTC	CAWTTKGTGRDEQFF
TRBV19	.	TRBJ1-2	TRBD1	TGTGCCAGTATGGGACAGGGCATCTATGGCTACACCTTC	CASMGQGIYGYTF
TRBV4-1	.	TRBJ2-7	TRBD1	TGCGCCAGCAGCCAAGACGGCGGGACAGGGAACGAGCAGTACTTC	CASSQDGGTGNEQYF
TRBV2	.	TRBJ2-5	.	TGTGCCAGCAGCCCAATAGCGGCCCAAGAGACCCAGTACTTC	CASSPIAAQETQYF
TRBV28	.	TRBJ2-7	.	TGTGCCAGCAGTTTACCAGGGGACGCATTCTACGAGCAGTACTTC	CASSLPGDAFYEQYF
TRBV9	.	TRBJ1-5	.	TGTGCCAGCAGCGTAGTGAGGGCGCATCAGCCCCAGCATTTT	CASSVVRAHQPQHF
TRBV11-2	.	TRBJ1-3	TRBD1	TGTGCCAGCAGGCCTACAGGGGGCACGACCTCTGGAAACACCATATATTTT	CASRPTGGTTSGNTIYF
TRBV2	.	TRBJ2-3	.	TGTGCCAGCAGTGCCCAGACTAGATCTACAGATACGCAGTATTTT	CASSAQTRSTDTQYF
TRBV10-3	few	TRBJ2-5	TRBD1	TGTGCCATCAGTGAGTCTTGGGGACAGGGGAAGGAGACCCAGTACTTC	CAISESWGQGKETQYF
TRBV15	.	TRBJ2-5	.	TGTGCCACCAGCAGAGATCGAGAGACCCAGTACTTC	CATSRDRETQYF
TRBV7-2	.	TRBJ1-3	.	TGTGCCAGCAGCTTAGCTGGGCAGCTGTATCTCTATCCGTCTGGAAACACCATATATTTT	CASSLAGQLYLYPSGNTIYF
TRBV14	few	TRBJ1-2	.	TGTGCCAGCAGCCAAGGTCGTTATGGCTACACCTTC	CASSQGRYGYTF
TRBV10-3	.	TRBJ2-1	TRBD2	TGTGCCATCAGTGGAAAGAGGGAGCGGGAGGGAAGGACCTACAATGAGCAGTTCTTC	CAISGKREREGRTYNEQFF
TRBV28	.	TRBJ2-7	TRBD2	TGTGCCAGCAGTTCCCCTAGCGGGAGTCTCTACGAGCAGTACTTC	CASSSPSGSLYEQYF
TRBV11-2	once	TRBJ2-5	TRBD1	TGTGCCAGCAGTTACAGGGGGGAGACCCAGTACTTC	CASSYRGETQYF
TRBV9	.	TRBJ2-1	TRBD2	TGTGCCAGCAGCCCGAAGGGGACACCTCTAGCGGGGATTGAGCAGTTCTTC	CASSPKGTPLAGIEQFF
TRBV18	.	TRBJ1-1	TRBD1	TGTGCCAGCTCACCGACAGGGGTCAACACTGAAGCTTTCTTT	CASSPTGVNTEAFF
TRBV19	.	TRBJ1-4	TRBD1	TGTGCCAGTAGTTCTCTTAAGGGGACAGGGCCTGAAAAACTGTTTTTT	CASSSLKGTGPEKLFF
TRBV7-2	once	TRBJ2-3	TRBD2	TGTGCCAGCAGCTACCAACTAGCGGACCTCACAGATACGCAGTATTTT	CASSYQLADLTDTQYF
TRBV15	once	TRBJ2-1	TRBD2	TGTGCCACCAGCAGAGATCTCGGCGGGAGCTCCTACAATGAGCAGTTCTTC	CATSRDLGGSSYNEQFF
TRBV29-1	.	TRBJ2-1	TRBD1	TGCAGCGTTGCAGGGGGCGAAATGAGGGGCTTCTACAATGAGCAGTTCTTC	CSVAGGEMRGFYNEQFF
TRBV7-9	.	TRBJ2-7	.	TGTTCCAGCAGCTTTCGGGGTGTCGAGCAGTACTTC	CSSSFRGVEQYF
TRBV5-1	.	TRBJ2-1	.	TGCGCCAGCAGCTTGGTCGGGAGTCCCTACTTGGGAGAGCAGTTCTTC	CASSLVGSPYLGEQFF
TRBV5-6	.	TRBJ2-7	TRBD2	TGTGCCAGCAGCTCCGGACTAGCCTACGAGCAGTACTTC	CASSSGLAYEQYF
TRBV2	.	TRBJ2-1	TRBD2	TGTGCCAGCAGTGAAGCGGCTAGCGGGAGTTATGAGCAGTTCTTC	CASSEAASGSYEQFF
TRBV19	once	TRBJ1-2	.	TGTGCCAGTTACACAGGCGATACTAACTATGGCTACACCTTC	CASYTGDTNYGYTF
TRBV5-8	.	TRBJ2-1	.	TGTGCCAGCAGCTTGGGGAGGGAAACGGATGAGCAGTTCTTC	CASSLGRETDEQFF
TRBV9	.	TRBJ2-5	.	TGTGCCAGCACGCGGGGCGGGGCATCCCAAGAGACCCAGTACTTC	CASTRGGASQETQYF
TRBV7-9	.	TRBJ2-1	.	TGTGCCAGCAGCTGGCTTACCAATGAGCAGTTCTTC	CASSWLTNEQFF
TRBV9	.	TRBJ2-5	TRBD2	TGTGCCAGCAGTCCAAGGACTAGTGGGGAGACCCAGTACTTC	CASSPRTSGETQYF
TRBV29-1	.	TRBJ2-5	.	TGCAGCGTTGAAGATCCACCCGCAGGGTTACGAGAGACCCAGTACTTC	CSVEDPPAGLRETQYF
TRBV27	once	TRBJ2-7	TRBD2	TGTGCCAGCAGTTTAGTCCTAGCGGGAGATCGCGAGCAGTACTTC	CASSLVLAGDREQYF
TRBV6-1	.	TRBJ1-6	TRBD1	TGTGCCAGCAGATTCGGACAGGGAGGACCCCTCCACTTT	CASRFGQGGPLHF
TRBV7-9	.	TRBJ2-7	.	TGTGCCAGCAGCCCCCCCCAGCGGGCATCCTACGAGCAGTACTTC	CASSPPQRASYEQYF
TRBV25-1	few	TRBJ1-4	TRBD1	TGTGCCAGCAGTGATCAGGGGGCGCGAGGTGAAAAACTGTTTTTT	CASSDQGARGEKLFF
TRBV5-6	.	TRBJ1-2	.	TGTGCCAGCAGCCAGGGGTACTATGGCTACACCTTC	CASSQGYYGYTF
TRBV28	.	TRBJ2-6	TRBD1	TGTGCCAGCAGGGGTAACAGGGGGCGCACAGGTGGGGCCAACGTCCTGACTTTC	CASRGNRGRTGGANVLTF
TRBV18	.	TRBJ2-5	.	TGTGCCAGCTCACCGAGACCAGGTCTGGAGACCCAGTACTTC	CASSPRPGLETQYF
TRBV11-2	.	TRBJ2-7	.	TGTGCCAGCAGCTTGCGTGGGAGCTATGAGCAGTACTTC	CASSLRGSYEQYF
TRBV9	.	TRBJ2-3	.	TGTGCCAGCAGCGCCTTAGGCGGTCCCCCCACAGATACGCAGTATTTT	CASSALGGPPTDTQYF
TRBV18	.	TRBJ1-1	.	TGTGCCAGCTCACAACTAGTGAACACTGAAGCTTTCTTT	CASSQLVNTEAFF
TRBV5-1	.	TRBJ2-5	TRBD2	TGCGCCAGCCAGGGACTAGCGGGACCTTCTGGAGAGACCCAGTACTTC	CASQGLAGPSGETQYF
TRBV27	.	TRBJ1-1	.	TGTGCCAGCAGCCTAGAAGGCAGGAACACTGAAGCTTTCTTT	CASSLEGRNTEAFF
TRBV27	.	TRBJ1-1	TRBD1	TGTGCCAGCAGTTTAAGGGAGTGGGGACAGAGGAACACTGAAGCTTTCTTT	CASSLREWGQRNTEAFF
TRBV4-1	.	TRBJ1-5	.	TGCGCCAGCAGCCAGGACACCCGGAATCAGCCCCAGCATTTT	CASSQDTRNQPQHF
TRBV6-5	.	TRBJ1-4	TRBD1	TGTGCCAGCAGAGCACAGGGGGCGATAATAGAAAAACTGTTTTTT	CASRAQGAIIEKLFF
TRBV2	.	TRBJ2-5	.	TGTGCCAGCAGCGTCACAGGCCTGGAGGAGACCCAGTACTTC	CASSVTGLEETQYF
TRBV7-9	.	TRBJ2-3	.	TGTTCCAGCAGCCCAAAAATCAGGGTTTCAGATACGCAGTATTTT	CSSSPKIRVSDTQYF
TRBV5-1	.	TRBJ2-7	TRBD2	TGCGCCAGCATCGATGCGGGACTAGAAGGCGAGCAGTACTTC	CASIDAGLEGEQYF